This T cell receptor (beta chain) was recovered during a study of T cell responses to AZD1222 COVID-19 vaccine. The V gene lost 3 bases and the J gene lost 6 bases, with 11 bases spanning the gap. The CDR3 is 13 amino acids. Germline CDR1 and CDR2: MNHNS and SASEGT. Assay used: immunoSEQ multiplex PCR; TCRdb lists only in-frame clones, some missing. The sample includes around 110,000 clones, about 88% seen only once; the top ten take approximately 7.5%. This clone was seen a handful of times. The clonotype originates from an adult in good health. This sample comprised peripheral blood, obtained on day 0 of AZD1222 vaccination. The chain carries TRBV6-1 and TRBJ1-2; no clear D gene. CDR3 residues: CASSEGGSHGYTF. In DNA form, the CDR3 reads TGTGCCAGCAGTGAGGGAGGGAGTCATGGCTACACCTTC.